One sample yielded the 6 T cell receptor beta chains listed below, sequenced in a study of shared clonotypes between healthy human individuals. CD45RO-negative cells were positively selected for CCR7, leaving out terminally differentiated effector memory CD45RA+ cells. Profiled with immunoSEQ multiplex PCR; TCRdb holds only in-frame clones, not every one. The table lists around 550,000 clones, approximately 95% of them singletons. Sequencing input: naive CD8+ T cells sorted from blood. These receptors came from a woman in her thirties in good health.

V and J are TRBV5-6 and TRBJ2-2; D gene uncertain. Germline-derived CDR1 and CDR2 are SGHDT and YYEEEE. There are 16 residues in the CDR3. V gave up 4 bases and J gave up 4 bases, with 17 bases separating them. CDR3 DNA sequence: TGTGCCAGCAGCGAGAAAAGTAGCTTCGTCACCGGGGAGCTGTTTTTT. Translating gives CASSEKSSFVTGELFF. The full variable domain, completed using reference TRBV5-6 and TRBJ2-2, is DAGVTQSPTHLIKTRGQQVTLRCSPKSGHDTVSWYQQALGQGPQFIFQYYEEEERQRGNFPDRFSGHQFPNYSSELNVNALLLGDSALYLCASSEKSSFVTGELFFGEGSRLTVL.

The gene calls are TRBV2 and TRBJ2-1; a possible D gene is TRBD2 (6 bases). Trimming removed 10 bases at V and 4 bases at J, with 17 bases between. The germline CDR1 and CDR2 sequences are SNHLY and FYNNEI. This CDR3 is 14 amino acids long. The CDR3 is CATIRDSSYNEQFF. Written as DNA, the CDR3 is TGTGCCACTATCCGGGACTCCTCTTACAATGAGCAGTTCTTC.

J is TRBJ2-1 and V is TRBV9, with 7 nucleotides matching TRBD2. V dropped 0 bases and J dropped 8; count of bases not matched to a gene: 5. This CDR3 has 14 amino acids. Germline CDR1 is SGDLS and CDR2 is YYNGEE. The CDR3 is CASSVGGRADEQFF. CDR3 DNA: TGTGCCAGCAGCGTAGGTGGGAGGGCGGATGAGCAGTTCTTC. Using reference TRBV9 and TRBJ2-1 for the parts outside the CDR3, the full variable domain is DSGVTQTPKHLITATGQRVTLRCSPRSGDLSVYWYQQSLDQGLQFLIQYYNGEERAKGNILERFSAQQFPDLHSELNLSSLELGDSALYFCASSVGGRADEQFFGPGTRLTVL.

The chain employs TRBV7-2 and TRBJ2-7, with 9 bases fitting TRBD2. Per germline, CDR1 SGHTA and CDR2 FQGNSA. The CDR3 is 15 residues long. The trim removed 2 bases at V and 1 base at J, leaving 3 bases unmatched. The CDR3 nucleotides read TGTGCCAGCAGCTTAATGACTAGCGGTTCCTACGAGCAGTACTTC. Translating gives CASSLMTSGSYEQYF.

The rearrangement links TRBV28 to TRBJ2-3; TRBD2 agrees at 10 bases. The CDR3 contains 17 residues. Trimming removed 1 base from V and 5 bases from J; junction bases left unmatched: 9. Germline assignment: CDR1 MDHEN and CDR2 SYDVKM. The CDR3 bases are TGTGCCAGCAGTTTATCTTCTAGCGGGAGTGAAATAGATACGCAGTATTTT. It specifies CASSLSSSGSEIDTQYF. The full variable domain, rest sourced from reference TRBV28 and TRBJ2-3, is DVKVTQSSRYLVKRTGEKVFLECVQDMDHENMFWYRQDPGLGLRLIYFSYDVKMKEKGDIPEGYSVSREKKERFSLILESASTNQTSMYLCASSLSSSGSEIDTQYFGPGTRLTVL.

The chain links TRBV10-3 to TRBJ2-7; D ambiguous. This CDR3 contains 11 residues. The germline gives CDR1 ENHRY, CDR2 SYGVKD. Trimming cost V 6 bases and J 4 bases, with 7 bases left between them. The CDR3 loop is CAIRVGYEQYF. The CDR3 nucleotides read TGTGCCATCAGGGTCGGATACGAGCAGTACTTC.